This section outlines one T cell receptor (beta chain) sequence together with its context. Antigen unknown. J lost 3 bases, V lost 4 bases, and 5 bases had no gene match. Germline V gene data show CDR1 as SGHRS and CDR2 as YFSETQ. The CDR3 is made up of 15 amino acids. The authors reverse transcribed all of the isolated RNA, so sequencing captured expressed TCRB transcripts. Clones were sequenced by immunoSEQ multiplex PCR, and TCRdb holds only the in-frame ones, with some missing. The sample includes some 350,000 clones, around an eighth of them seen just once. This record belongs to a study of beta chain features in type 1 diabetes. General study results and limits: Type 1 diabetes patients had moderately but significantly shorter TCRB CDR3s in all four CD4+ subsets.

The rearrangement uses TRBV5-1 and TRBJ2-2, with 8 bases that match TRBD1. Sequenced input: naive CD4+ T cells from blood. This TCR was sampled from a woman between 18 and 29 years old with type 1 diabetes. The CDR3 protein is CASSLDRGDTGELFF. Written as DNA, the CDR3 is TGCGCCAGCAGCCTAGACAGGGGCGACACCGGGGAGCTGTTTTTT.